This T cell receptor beta chain was retrieved from a study of T-cell memory formation after mild COVID-19. On the study more broadly: TCR clusters were mostly confined to one donor each.

Trimming cost V 2 bases and J 2 bases, with 6 bases left between them. Germline values: CDR1 SGHDN, CDR2 FVKESK. There are 13 residues in the CDR3. MiXCR, run by TCRdb on the 5' RACE reads, gives a single entry per CDR3 protein. This table holds some 330,000 distinct CDR3 sequences, approximately 21% found once. This chain connects TRBV14 to TRBJ2-5, with D unclear. Material for sequencing was PBMCs or a T cell subset sorted from them (not recorded which). This sequence was found in an adult woman who had mild COVID-19 (a few samples of this study predate the infection). Cell type and time point are not known. This CDR3 reads CASSQTDQETQYF. In nucleotides, the CDR3 is TGTGCCAGCAGCCAAACCGATCAAGAGACCCAGTACTTC.